This T cell receptor beta chain is from a study of OX40 agonist ivuxolimab in advanced cancers. Germline V lookup: CDR1 SGDLS, CDR2 YYNGEE. This CDR3 is 14 amino acids long. V was cut by 1 base and J by 3 bases, with 10 bases left in between. Method: immunoSEQ multiplex PCR; TCRdb's copy keeps in-frame clones and lacks some. The sample records approximately 82,000 clones, more than 75% being singletons. The TCR was taken from an adult with an advanced solid tumor such as melanoma, head and neck, liver or kidney cancer. The chain carries TRBV9 and TRBJ1-1, with no clear D. The sample consisted of CD4+ or CD8+ T cells sorted from blood, taken in a trial of the OX40 agonist ivuxolimab. In nucleotides, the CDR3 is TGTGCCAGCAGCGTAAATTCTCGGGACACTGAAGCTTTCTTT. The encoded protein is CASSVNSRDTEAFF. The full variable domain, completed using reference TRBV9 and TRBJ1-1, is DSGVTQTPKHLITATGQRVTLRCSPRSGDLSVYWYQQSLDQGLQFLIQYYNGEERAKGNILERFSAQQFPDLHSELNLSSLELGDSALYFCASSVNSRDTEAFFGQGTRLTVV.